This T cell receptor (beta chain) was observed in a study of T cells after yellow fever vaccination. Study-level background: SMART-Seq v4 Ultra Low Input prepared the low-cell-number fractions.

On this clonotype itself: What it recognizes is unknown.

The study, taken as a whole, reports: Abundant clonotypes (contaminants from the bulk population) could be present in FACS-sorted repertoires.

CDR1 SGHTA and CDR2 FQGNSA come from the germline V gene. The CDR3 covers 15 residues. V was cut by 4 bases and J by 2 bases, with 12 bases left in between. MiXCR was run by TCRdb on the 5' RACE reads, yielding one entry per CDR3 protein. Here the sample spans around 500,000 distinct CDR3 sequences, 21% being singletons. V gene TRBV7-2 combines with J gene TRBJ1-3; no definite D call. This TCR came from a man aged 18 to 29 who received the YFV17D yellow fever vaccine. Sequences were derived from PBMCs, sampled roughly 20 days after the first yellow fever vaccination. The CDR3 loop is CASSYGVQAGNTIYF. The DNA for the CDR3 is TGTGCCAGCAGCTACGGGGTACAAGCTGGAAACACCATATATTTT.